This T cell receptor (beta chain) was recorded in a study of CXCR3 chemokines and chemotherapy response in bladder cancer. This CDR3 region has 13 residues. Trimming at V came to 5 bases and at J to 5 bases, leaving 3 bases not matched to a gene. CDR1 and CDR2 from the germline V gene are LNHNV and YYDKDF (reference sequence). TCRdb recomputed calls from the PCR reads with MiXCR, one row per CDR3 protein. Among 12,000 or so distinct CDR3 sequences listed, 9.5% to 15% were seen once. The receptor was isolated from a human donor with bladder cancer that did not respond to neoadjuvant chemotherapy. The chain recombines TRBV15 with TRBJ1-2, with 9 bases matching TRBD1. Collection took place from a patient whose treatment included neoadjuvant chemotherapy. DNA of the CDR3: TGTGCCACCAGCCTCGGACAGGGGTATGGCTACACCTTC. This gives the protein CATSLGQGYGYTF.